The 13 T cell receptor beta chains below were found in one sample sequenced in a study of blood T cell repertoires in COVID-19. Repertoires were generated with immunoSEQ multiplex PCR, while TCRdb's copy carries only in-frame clones and drops some. This sample yields 210,000 or so clones, of which around 87% are seen a single time; 0.5% to 0.75% belongs to the top ten. The sequenced sample was peripheral blood. The receptors stem from a man aged 45 to 65 with acute or convalescent COVID-19.

The table lists this clone with a count of one. This chain uses TRBV5-5 with TRBJ1-2, with 8 bases identical to TRBD1. Per germline, CDR1 SGHKS and CDR2 YYEKEE (reference sequence). This CDR3 region has 15 residues. V lost 4 bases and J lost 4; bases outside the gene matches: 9. CDR3 sequence: CASSLQDRAAYGYTF. Here the CDR3 DNA reads TGTGCCAGCAGCCTCCAGGACAGGGCGGCCTATGGCTACACCTTC.

The CDR3 nucleotides read TGTGCCAGCAGCCCCGGACGGGGGGGAGAGACCCAGTACTTC. Translated, it gives CASSPGRGGETQYF. J is TRBJ2-5 and V is TRBV6-5, with 8 bases that match TRBD2. In germline, CDR1 is MNHEY, CDR2 SVGAGI. Trimming took 6 bases from V and 4 from J; bases not matched to a gene: 7. The CDR3 has 14 amino acids.

This clone was seen a few times. The V gene is TRBV6-5, the J gene TRBJ1-1, with no clear D. Germline V gene sequence: CDR1 MNHEY, CDR2 SVGAGI. V lost 8 bases and J lost 6, with 22 bases in between. The length of the CDR3 is 15 residues. This CDR3 is CASASTLRGSPEAFF. The CDR3 bases are TGTGCCAGCGCCTCAACTCTCCGAGGGTCCCCTGAAGCTTTCTTT.

The J gene is TRBJ2-2, the V gene TRBV10-3; D gene ambiguous. The CDR3 is made up of 12 amino acids. Trimming pared 5 bases from V and 9 bases from J, leaving 10 bases between. The germline V gene encodes CDR1 ENHRY and CDR2 SYGVKD. CDR3 protein: CAISFEFRELFF. The CDR3 coding sequence is TGTGCCATCAGTTTCGAGTTCCGGGAGCTGTTTTTT.

This chain uses TRBV6-2 or TRBV6-3 with TRBJ1-1, with D unresolved. The V end was cut by 5 bases, the J end by 1 base, with 23 bases between. This CDR3 region has 18 residues. Germline lookup yields CDR1 MNHEY and CDR2 SVGEGT. CDR3 in DNA: TGTGCCAGCAGTCGCCTTATGGGGAGGAGGAGTGCGAACACTGAAGCTTTCTTT. Protein product: CASSRLMGRRSANTEAFF.

The chain uses TRBV29-1 and TRBJ1-2; D is unclear. CDR3 size: 15 residues. V was shortened by 7 bases and J by 4 bases, with 22 bases between the two germline ends. CDR1 is SQVTM and CDR2 is ANQGSEA in the germline V gene. CDR3 sequence: CSAKGPRDTSYGYTF. The CDR3, as DNA: TGCAGCGCAAAAGGCCCACGGGATACCTCCTATGGCTACACCTTC.

This rearrangement joins TRBV11-1 to TRBJ2-5; 9 bases agree with TRBD2. The CDR3 runs 14 residues. Germline lookup yields CDR1 SGHAT and CDR2 FQDESV (reference sequence). V shed 5 bases and J 4 bases; nucleotides not matched to a gene: 5. The CDR3 loop reads CASSISGGVETQYF. The CDR3 DNA reads TGTGCCAGCAGCATTAGCGGGGGTGTAGAGACCCAGTACTTC.

The genes are TRBV13 and TRBJ2-3; 12 bases fit TRBD2. Per the germline V gene, CDR1 is PRHDT and CDR2 is FYEKMQ (reference sequence). V lost 2 bases to trimming and J lost 5 bases; unmatched junction nucleotides: 5. CDR3 length equals 16 residues. As DNA, the CDR3 is TGTGCCAGCAGCTTAAGACTAGCGGGAGCAAGAGATACGCAGTATTTT. It encodes CASSLRLAGARDTQYF. Full variable domain (outside the CDR3, taken from reference TRBV13 and TRBJ2-3): AAGVIQSPRHLIKEKRETATLKCYPIPRHDTVYWYQQGPGQDPQFLISFYEKMQSDKGSIPDRFSAQQFSDYHSELNMSSLELGDSALYFCASSLRLAGARDTQYFGPGTRLTVL.

V usage is TRBV19 and J usage is TRBJ2-3, with no clear D. The V gene lost 6 bases and the J gene lost 2 bases, with 12 bases spanning the gap. Germline CDR1 is LNHDA and CDR2 is SQIVND (reference sequence). The CDR3 is made up of 14 amino acids. CDR3 in amino acids: CASRGNSFTDTQYF. The CDR3 DNA sequence: TGTGCCAGTAGAGGCAACAGCTTCACAGATACGCAGTATTTT.

The chain couples TRBV9 to TRBJ2-1; possibly TRBD2 for D (6 bases). Between the trimmed V and J ends, which lost 4 bases and 5 bases, there was a span of 16 bases. Per the germline V gene, CDR1 is SGDLS and CDR2 is YYNGEE. This CDR3 has 15 amino acids. The CDR3 DNA reads TGTGCCAGCAGCCCTCGGGCTAGCGCACACAATGAGCAGTTCTTC. It is translated as CASSPRASAHNEQFF.

This rearrangement joins TRBV2 to TRBJ1-6, with 7 bases lining up with TRBD1. Germline values: CDR1 SNHLY, CDR2 FYNNEI. The CDR3 length is 15 residues. V was pared by 6 bases and J by 7 bases, with 9 bases of the junction left unmatched. Written as DNA, the CDR3 is TGTGCCAGCAGGCAAAACCGGGACAGCAATTCACCCCTCCACTTT. Protein: CASRQNRDSNSPLHF. Looking up the rest from reference TRBV2 and TRBJ1-6 gives the full variable domain: EPEVTQTPSHQVTQMGQEVILRCVPISNHLYFYWYRQILGQKVEFLVSFYNNEISEKSEIFDDQFSVERPDGSNFTLKIRSTKLEDSAMYFCASRQNRDSNSPLHFGNGTRLTVT.

The rearrangement links TRBV5-5 to TRBJ2-1; 7 positions match TRBD1. Germline V gives CDR1 SGHKS, CDR2 YYEKEE (reference sequence). V shed 1 base, J shed 2 bases, and the junction held 3 bases outside the gene matches. This CDR3 has 15 amino acids. The CDR3 region has the DNA TGTGCCAGCAGCTTGACAGGGGACCCCTACAATGAGCAGTTCTTC. This codes for CASSLTGDPYNEQFF.

This sequence joins TRBV10-3 and TRBJ1-5; D may be TRBD1 (5 bases). Germline V gene lookup returns CDR1 ENHRY and CDR2 SYGVKD. The V and J ends lost 10 bases and 5 bases respectively, with 18 bases between them. The CDR3 is 14 residues long. CDR3 sequence (DNA): TGTGCCACCAACTCCGGGGGGGAATATCAGCCCCAGCATTTT. It is translated as CATNSGGEYQPQHF.